Following are 15 T cell receptor beta chains from one sample sequenced in a study of memory CD8 T cells in hepatitis C reinfection. Time point defined: pre-reinfection, 55 to 20 weeks before reinfection detection. Sorted cells were sequenced directly ex vivo without any in vitro expansion. The protocol was immunoSEQ multiplex PCR, while the TCRdb copy is restricted to in-frame clones and leaves out a portion. In the table there are 45,000 to 55,000 clones, roughly 91% of which are singletons. Sequences were obtained from naive CD8+ T cells sorted from blood. Receptors originate from a man in his late teens or twenties with hepatitis C virus infection.

The CDR3 DNA follows: TGTGCCAGTAGTACCCACGGGGGTTCTGAAGCTTTCTTT. It yields the protein CASSTHGGSEAFF. The chain combines TRBV19 with TRBJ1-1; D possibly corresponds to TRBD1 (5 bases). The CDR3 covers 13 residues. Trimming took off 4 bases at V and 6 bases at J, with 12 bases between the two ends. Germline V CDR1 and CDR2: LNHDA, SQIVND (reference sequence).

A single count supports this clone. Written as DNA, the CDR3 is TGTGCCAGCAGCTTATTCTCTCGGAGCGGGAAAAACATTCAGTACTTC. Amino acid sequence: CASSLFSRSGKNIQYF. This chain joins TRBV11-2 and TRBJ2-4; D perhaps matches TRBD2 (6 bases). The CDR3 length is 16 residues. V lost 2 bases to trimming and J lost 4 bases, with 15 bases between them. Germline V CDR1 and CDR2: SGHAT, FQNNGV.

The J gene is TRBJ1-2, the V gene TRBV25-1; maybe TRBD1 (5 bases). This CDR3 comprises 12 residues. The ends were cut back, 10 bases at V and 7 bases at J, with 16 bases in the middle. Germline V lookup: CDR1 MGHDK, CDR2 SYGVNS. DNA of the CDR3: TGTGCCACTTGGGGGGTTTTATTTGGCTACACCTTC. Amino acid sequence: CATWGVLFGYTF.

The CDR3 DNA follows: TGTGCCAGCAGCGCCGGGACTAGCGGGAGCTACGAGCAGTACTTC. Protein product: CASSAGTSGSYEQYF. The V gene is TRBV9, the J gene TRBJ2-7; TRBD2 matches at 14 bases. This CDR3 is 15 amino acids long. The V gene's germline CDR1 is SGDLS and CDR2 YYNGEE. Trimming removed 3 bases from V and 3 bases from J; junction bases left unmatched: 2.

This chain uses TRBV29-1 with TRBJ2-1, with a weak D call TRBD2 (5 bases). CDR3 length: 13 residues. V dropped 3 bases and J dropped 2 bases, with 8 bases sitting between them. Germline CDR1 reads SQVTM; CDR2 reads ANQGSEA. The CDR3 DNA reads as TGCAGCGTTGACCCCGGGGCCTACAATGAGCAGTTCTTC. This translates into CSVDPGAYNEQFF.

In DNA, the CDR3 is TGTGCCAGCAGAGCCACAGGTAAGCAGTTCTTC. Translating gives CASRATGKQFF. The J gene is TRBJ2-1, the V gene TRBV7-2; D is possibly TRBD1 (5 bases). Trimming removed 6 bases at V and 11 bases at J, with 11 bases between. This CDR3 region has 11 residues. The V gene's germline CDR1 is SGHTA and CDR2 FQGNSA.

J is TRBJ2-7 and V is TRBV7-8, with 11 bases identical to TRBD2. Trimming at V came to 5 bases and at J to 7 bases, leaving 7 bases not matched to a gene. This CDR3 has 14 residues. The germline V gene has CDR1 SGHVS and CDR2 FQNEAQ. The CDR3 spells CASSPLAGGGEQYF. For the CDR3, the DNA is TGTGCCAGCAGCCCATTAGCGGGGGGGGGAGAGCAGTACTTC.

J is TRBJ2-1 and V is TRBV7-8; 8 bases line up with TRBD1. Trimming at V came to 1 base and at J to 8 bases, leaving 7 bases not matched to a gene. The germline V gene encodes CDR1 SGHVS and CDR2 FQNEAQ. The CDR3 is 15 residues long. The CDR3, as DNA: TGTGCCAGCAGCTTAGTCGGGACAGGAATCGATGAGCAGTTCTTC. It translates to CASSLVGTGIDEQFF.

The gene calls are TRBV4-1 and TRBJ2-1; 12 nucleotides align to TRBD2. Germline CDR1 is MGHRA and CDR2 is YSYEKL. The J segment lost 6 bases and the V segment lost 1 base, leaving 4 bases of the junction unmatched. This CDR3 region has 16 residues. DNA of the CDR3: TGCGCCAGCAGCCAAGCGCCGGGACTAGCGGGCAATGAGCAGTTCTTC. Amino acid sequence: CASSQAPGLAGNEQFF.

This rearrangement joins TRBV7-9 to TRBJ2-1, with 7 bases that match TRBD2. J lost 7 bases, V lost 1 base, and 13 bases had no gene match. The CDR3 has 17 amino acids. The germline gives CDR1 SEHNR, CDR2 FQNEAQ (reference sequence). The CDR3 DNA sequence: TGTGCCAGCAGCTTAGTCGGGGCGGGAGTCCAATCTAATGAGCAGTTCTTC. Its protein is CASSLVGAGVQSNEQFF.

The rearrangement links TRBV6-6 to TRBJ1-1; TRBD1 is a possible D gene (5 bases). Germline CDR1 and CDR2: MNHNY and SVGAGI (reference sequence). V lost 2 bases, J lost 3 bases, and 7 bases lay in between. The CDR3 is 13 residues long. CDR3 nucleotide sequence: TGTGCCAGCAGTTACGACAGCGACACTGAAGCTTTCTTT. Amino acids: CASSYDSDTEAFF.

V and J are TRBV7-9 and TRBJ2-7; D remains ambiguous. The CDR3 contains 14 residues. V gave up 0 bases and J gave up 5 bases, with 11 bases separating them. Germline V gives CDR1 SEHNR, CDR2 FQNEAQ (reference sequence). The CDR3 spells CASSLAPEWNEQYV. In nucleotides, the CDR3 is TGTGCCAGCAGCTTAGCGCCGGAGTGGAACGAGCAGTACGTC.

The chain uses TRBV11-3 and TRBJ2-5; 8 bases agree with TRBD2. This CDR3 has 15 amino acids. Trimming removed 5 bases from V and 1 base from J; junction bases left unmatched: 6. Germline V lookup: CDR1 SGHNT, CDR2 YENEEA. CDR3 sequence reads: CASSRVGGVQETQYF. Written as DNA, the CDR3 is TGTGCCAGCAGCCGGGTCGGGGGGGTCCAAGAGACCCAGTACTTC.

This clone was seen once. This chain joins TRBV4-1 and TRBJ2-5; 10 bases match TRBD1. The end of the DNA aligns better with TRBJ2-7, so the J call may be wrong. Germline-derived CDR1 and CDR2 are MGHRA and YSYEKL. The CDR3 is 15 amino acids. The CDR3 sequence is CASSQDRTGGGEQYF. The CDR3 nucleotides read TGCGCCAGCAGCCAAGATCGGACAGGGGGGGGCGAGCAGTACTTC.

CDR3 in amino acids: CASSLPRDSTYEQYF. The CDR3 DNA is TGTGCCAGCAGCTTACCCCGGGACTCGACCTACGAGCAGTACTTC. The rearrangement links TRBV11-1 to TRBJ2-7; possibly TRBD2 for D (6 bases). The V gene's germline CDR1 is SGHAT and CDR2 FQDESV (reference sequence). Trimming pared 2 bases from V and 2 bases from J, leaving 13 bases between. CDR3 length: 15 residues.